This record looks at one T cell receptor (beta chain) sequence and its context. Germline assignment: CDR1 MNHEY and CDR2 SMNVEV (reference sequence). CDR3 length: 16 residues. The ends lost 5 bases at V and 2 bases at J; junction bases unmatched: 12. Sequenced by immunoSEQ multiplex PCR; TCRdb stores in-frame clones only, minus some. This sample has approximately 480,000 clones, with approximately 92% found just once. These data come from a study of blood T cell repertoires in COVID-19. Overall study context: Sites across the United States, Italy and Spain contributed samples from acute and convalescent COVID-19.

Enrollment of patients from Seattle took place during active infection, with longitudinal follow-up. The V and J genes are TRBV27 and TRBJ2-7; 7 bases align to TRBD1. The sequenced sample was peripheral blood. The TCR sequence derives from a man younger than 35 with COVID-19, enrolled during active disease. CDR3 coding DNA: TGTGCCAGCAGTCCTACCGGGACAGTCCTGACCTACGAGCAGTACTTC. This codes for CASSPTGTVLTYEQYF.